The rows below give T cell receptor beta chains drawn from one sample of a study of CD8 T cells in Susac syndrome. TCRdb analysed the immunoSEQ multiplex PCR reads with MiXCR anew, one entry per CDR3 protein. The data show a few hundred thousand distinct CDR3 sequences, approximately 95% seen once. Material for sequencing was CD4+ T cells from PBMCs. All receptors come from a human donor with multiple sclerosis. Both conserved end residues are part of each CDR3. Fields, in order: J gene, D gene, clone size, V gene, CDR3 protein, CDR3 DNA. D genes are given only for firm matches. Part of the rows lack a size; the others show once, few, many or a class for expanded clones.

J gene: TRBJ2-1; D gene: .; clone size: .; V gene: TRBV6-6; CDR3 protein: CASSRPAPNEQFF; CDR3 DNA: TGTGCCAGCAGTCGCCCAGCCCCCAATGAGCAGTTCTTC
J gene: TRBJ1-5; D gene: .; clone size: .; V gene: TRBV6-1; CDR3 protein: CASRMGLQIHQPQHF; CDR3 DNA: TGTGCCAGCAGAATGGGACTACAGATACATCAGCCCCAGCATTTT
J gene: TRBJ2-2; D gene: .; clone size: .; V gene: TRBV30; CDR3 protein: CAWKLEGYTGELFF; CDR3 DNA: TGTGCCTGGAAACTAGAGGGATACACCGGGGAGCTGTTTTTT
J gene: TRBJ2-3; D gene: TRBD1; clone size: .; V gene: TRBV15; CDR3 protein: CATSRGQGLDDTQYF; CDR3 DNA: TGTGCCACCAGCAGAGGACAGGGATTAGACGATACGCAGTATTTT
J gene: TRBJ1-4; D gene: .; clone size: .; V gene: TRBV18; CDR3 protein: CASSPRDIGEKLFF; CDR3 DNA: TGTGCCAGCTCACCGCGCGACATAGGAGAAAAACTGTTTTTT
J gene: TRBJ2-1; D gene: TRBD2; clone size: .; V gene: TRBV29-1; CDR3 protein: CSVGLAGDNNEQFF; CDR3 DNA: TGCAGCGTTGGACTAGCGGGGGACAACAATGAGCAGTTCTTC
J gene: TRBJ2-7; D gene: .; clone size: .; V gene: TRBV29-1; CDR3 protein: CSVEAGLHSEEQYF; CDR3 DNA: TGCAGCGTTGAAGCGGGACTGCATTCTGAGGAGCAGTACTTC
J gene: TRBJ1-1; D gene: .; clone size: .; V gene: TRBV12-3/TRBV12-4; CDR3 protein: CASSPRLNTEAFF; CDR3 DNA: TGTGCCAGCAGCCCTCGGCTCAACACTGAAGCTTTCTTT
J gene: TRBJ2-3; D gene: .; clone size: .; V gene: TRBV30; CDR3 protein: CASRRAADTQYF; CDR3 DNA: TGTGCCTCCCGGAGGGCAGCAGATACGCAGTATTTT
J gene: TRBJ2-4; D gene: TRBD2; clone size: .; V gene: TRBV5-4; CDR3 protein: CASSLTDQPSGKNIQYF; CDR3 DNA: TGTGCCAGCAGCTTGACAGACCAGCCTAGCGGCAAAAACATTCAGTACTTC
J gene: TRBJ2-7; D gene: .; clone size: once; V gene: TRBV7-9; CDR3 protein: CASSSGLRWRYF; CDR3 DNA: TGTGCCAGCAGCTCCGGACTCCGGTGGCGGTACTTC
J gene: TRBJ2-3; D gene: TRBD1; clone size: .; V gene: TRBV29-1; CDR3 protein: CSVEVTGGADTQYF; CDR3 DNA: TGCAGCGTTGAAGTAACAGGGGGCGCAGATACGCAGTATTTT
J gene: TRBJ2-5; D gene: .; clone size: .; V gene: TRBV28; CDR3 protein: CASTLPGSETQYF; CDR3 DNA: TGTGCCAGCACTCTCCCAGGGAGTGAGACCCAGTACTTC
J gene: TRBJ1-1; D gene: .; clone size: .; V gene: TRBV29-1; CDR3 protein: CSVQKPGSAFF; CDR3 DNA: TGCAGCGTCCAAAAACCGGGATCAGCTTTCTTT
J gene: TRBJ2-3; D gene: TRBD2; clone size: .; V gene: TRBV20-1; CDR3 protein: CSAHPAGVWDTQYF; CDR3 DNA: TGCAGTGCCCACCCAGCGGGGGTTTGGGATACGCAGTATTTT
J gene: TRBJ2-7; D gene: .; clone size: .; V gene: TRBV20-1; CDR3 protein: CSALGRTYEQYF; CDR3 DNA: TGCAGTGCACTTGGTAGAACCTACGAGCAGTACTTC
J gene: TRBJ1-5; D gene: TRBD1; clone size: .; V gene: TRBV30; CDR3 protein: CAWSTPGWTGYQPQHF; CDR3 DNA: TGTGCCTGGAGTACCCCCGGCTGGACAGGGTATCAGCCCCAGCATTTT
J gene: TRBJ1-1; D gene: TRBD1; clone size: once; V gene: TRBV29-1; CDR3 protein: CSARTGGDSDTEAFF; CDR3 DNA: TGCAGCGCCCGGACAGGGGGCGATTCCGACACTGAAGCTTTCTTT
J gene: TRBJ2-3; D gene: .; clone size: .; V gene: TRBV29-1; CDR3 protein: CSAGSSPDTQYF; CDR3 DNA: TGCAGCGCTGGATCGAGCCCAGATACGCAGTATTTT
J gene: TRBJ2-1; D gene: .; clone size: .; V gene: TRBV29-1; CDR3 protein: CSVEDPGTEQFF; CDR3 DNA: TGCAGCGTTGAGGATCCCGGGACAGAGCAGTTCTTC
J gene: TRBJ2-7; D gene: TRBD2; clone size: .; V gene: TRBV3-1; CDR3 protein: CASGSGGASEQYF; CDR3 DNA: TGTGCCAGCGGTAGCGGGGGGGCCTCCGAGCAGTACTTC
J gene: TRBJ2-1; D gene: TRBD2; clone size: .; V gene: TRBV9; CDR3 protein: CASSVTSGVDEQFF; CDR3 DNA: TGTGCCAGCAGCGTAACTAGCGGGGTGGATGAGCAGTTCTTC
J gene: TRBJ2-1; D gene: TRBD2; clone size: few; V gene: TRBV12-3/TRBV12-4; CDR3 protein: CASSPPGTSGYNEQFF; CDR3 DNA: TGTGCCAGCAGCCCTCCCGGGACTAGCGGTTACAATGAGCAGTTCTTC
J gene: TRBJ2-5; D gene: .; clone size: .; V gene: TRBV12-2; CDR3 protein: CASRRETRDLEETQYF; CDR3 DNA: TGTGCAAGTCGCCGAGAAACCCGGGACTTAGAAGAGACCCAGTACTTC
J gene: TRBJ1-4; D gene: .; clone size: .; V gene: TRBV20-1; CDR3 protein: CSARLTSEKLFF; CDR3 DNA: TGCAGTGCTCGCCTCACCTCTGAAAAACTGTTTTTT
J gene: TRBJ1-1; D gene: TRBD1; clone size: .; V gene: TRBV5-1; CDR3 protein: CASSLRDRAEDTEAFF; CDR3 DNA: TGCGCCAGCAGCCTACGGGACAGGGCCGAGGATACTGAAGCTTTCTTT
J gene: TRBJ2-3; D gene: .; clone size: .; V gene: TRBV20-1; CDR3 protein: CSAREGRTDTQYF; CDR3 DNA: TGCAGTGCTAGAGAGGGACGCACAGATACGCAGTATTTT
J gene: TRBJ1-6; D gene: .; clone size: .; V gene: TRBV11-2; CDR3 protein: CASSLDYGYNSPLHF; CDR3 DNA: TGTGCCAGCAGCTTAGATTATGGCTATAATTCACCCCTCCACTTT
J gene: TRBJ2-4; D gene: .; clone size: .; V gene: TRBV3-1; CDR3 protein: CASSHTRAKNIQYF; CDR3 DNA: TGTGCCAGCAGCCACACAAGAGCCAAAAACATTCAGTACTTC
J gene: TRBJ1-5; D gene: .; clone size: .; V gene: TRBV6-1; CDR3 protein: CASTPTGNQPQHF; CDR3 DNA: TGTGCCAGCACCCCAACAGGGAATCAGCCCCAGCATTTT
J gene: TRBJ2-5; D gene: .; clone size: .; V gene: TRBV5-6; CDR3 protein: CASSLVPAEETQYF; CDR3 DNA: TGTGCCAGCAGCTTGGTCCCAGCGGAAGAGACCCAGTACTTC
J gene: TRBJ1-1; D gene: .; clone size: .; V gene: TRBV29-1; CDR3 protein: CSVEAGGTEAFF; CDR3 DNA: TGCAGCGTTGAGGCAGGCGGGACTGAAGCTTTCTTT
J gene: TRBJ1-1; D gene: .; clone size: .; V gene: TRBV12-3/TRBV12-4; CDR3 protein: CASSMDGGGTEAFF; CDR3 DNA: TGTGCCAGCAGCATGGACGGTGGGGGCACTGAAGCTTTCTTT
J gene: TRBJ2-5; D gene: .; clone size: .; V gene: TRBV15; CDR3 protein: CATSRNPLGPRRGLETQYF; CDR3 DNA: TGTGCCACCAGCAGAAACCCACTTGGGCCTAGGAGGGGGCTCGAGACCCAGTACTTC
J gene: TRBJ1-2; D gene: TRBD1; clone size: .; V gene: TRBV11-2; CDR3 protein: CASSLDPTGGSHGYTF; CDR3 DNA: TGTGCCAGCAGCTTAGACCCCACAGGGGGCTCGCATGGCTACACCTTC
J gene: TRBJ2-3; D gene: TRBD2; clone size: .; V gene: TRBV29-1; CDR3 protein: CSVEAPSGGALDTQYF; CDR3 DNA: TGCAGCGTTGAGGCTCCTAGCGGGGGGGCCTTAGATACGCAGTATTTT
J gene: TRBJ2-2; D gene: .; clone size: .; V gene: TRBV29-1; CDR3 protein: CSGQQGGTGELFF; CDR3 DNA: TGCAGCGGGCAACAGGGAGGCACCGGGGAGCTGTTTTTT
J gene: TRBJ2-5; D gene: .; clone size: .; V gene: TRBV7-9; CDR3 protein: CASSEDSWGTQYF; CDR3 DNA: TGTGCCAGCAGCGAGGACTCATGGGGGACCCAGTACTTC
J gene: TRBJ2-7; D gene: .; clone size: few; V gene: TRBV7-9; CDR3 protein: CASSPTNYEQYF; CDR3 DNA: TGTGCCAGCAGTCCAACTAATTACGAGCAGTACTTC
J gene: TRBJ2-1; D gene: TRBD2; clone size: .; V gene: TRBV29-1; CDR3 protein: CSVTGLAGAAYNEQFF; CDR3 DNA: TGCAGCGTGACCGGACTAGCGGGGGCGGCGTACAATGAGCAGTTCTTC
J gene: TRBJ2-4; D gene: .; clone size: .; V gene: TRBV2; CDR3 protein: CASSDSYIQYF; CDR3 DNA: TGTGCCAGCAGTGACAGCTACATTCAGTACTTC
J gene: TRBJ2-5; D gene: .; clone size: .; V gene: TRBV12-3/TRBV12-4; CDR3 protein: CASRTDGESYTQYF; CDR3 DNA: TGTGCCAGCAGGACAGATGGGGAAAGTTACACCCAGTACTTC
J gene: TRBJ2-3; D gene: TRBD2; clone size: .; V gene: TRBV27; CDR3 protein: CASSPSFAGGSFTDTQYF; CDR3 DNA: TGTGCCAGCAGTCCATCCTTCGCGGGGGGTTCTTTCACAGATACGCAGTATTTT
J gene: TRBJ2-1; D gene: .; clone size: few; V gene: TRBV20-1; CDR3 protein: CSASGVSSYNEQFF; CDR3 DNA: TGCAGTGCTAGCGGGGTTAGCTCCTACAATGAGCAGTTCTTC
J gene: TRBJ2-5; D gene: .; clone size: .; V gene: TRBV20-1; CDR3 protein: CSARRRETQYF; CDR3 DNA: TGCAGTGCTCGGAGGAGGGAGACCCAGTACTTC
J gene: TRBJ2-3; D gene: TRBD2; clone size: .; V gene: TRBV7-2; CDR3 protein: CASSLNGGVDTQYF; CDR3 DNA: TGTGCCAGCAGCTTAAACGGGGGGGTGGATACGCAGTATTTT
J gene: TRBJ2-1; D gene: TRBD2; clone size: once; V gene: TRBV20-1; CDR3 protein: CSAEAGGGGKFF; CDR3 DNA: TGCAGTGCGGAAGCGGGCGGGGGAGGGAAGTTCTTC
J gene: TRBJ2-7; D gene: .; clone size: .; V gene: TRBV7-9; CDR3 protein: CASSFPPSTEQYF; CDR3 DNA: TGTGCCAGCAGCTTCCCCCCGTCCACCGAGCAGTACTTC
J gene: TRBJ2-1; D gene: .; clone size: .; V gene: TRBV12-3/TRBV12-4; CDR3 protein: CASSLKVESEQFF; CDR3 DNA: TGTGCCAGCAGTTTAAAGGTGGAGAGTGAGCAGTTCTTC
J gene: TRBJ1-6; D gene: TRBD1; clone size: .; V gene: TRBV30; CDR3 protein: CAWSQGQDNSPLHF; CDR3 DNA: TGTGCCTGGAGCCAGGGACAGGATAATTCACCCCTCCACTTT
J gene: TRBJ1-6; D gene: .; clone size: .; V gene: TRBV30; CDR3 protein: CAWSEGGNISPLHF; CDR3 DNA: TGTGCCTGGAGTGAGGGAGGGAATATCTCACCCCTCCACTTT